Sequencing of this TCR beta chain was carried out in a study of cytomegalovirus exposure and HLA in healthy donors. Study overall: Genotyping of more than 300 donors showed that 70% to 90% belonged to the Caucasian-associated ancestry cluster. The study's findings and limits: Analysis performed later showed TCR beta chains linked to HLA being more clonally expanded than equally common others. According to an earlier analysis, most TCR beta V segments yielded productive rearrangements about 87% or about 30% of the time.

In this sample, this clone turned up a few times. Its specificity is not known. The primer mix had 60 Vbeta and 13 Jbeta primers. In the original analysis: An analysis that came later counted tens of millions of unique TCR beta chains, approximately 11 million shared. Sequencing used immunoSEQ multiplex PCR; TCRdb keeps in-frame clones, though not all of them. D and trimming were read from the DNA, whereas the V and J calls and clone size are those reported in that table. The sample contains fewer than 200,000 clones, 80% to 90% of which appear only once. This CDR3 has 14 residues. The germline V and J ends were trimmed by 1 base and 1 base, with 8 bases remaining between them. Looked up from germline, CDR1 is SGHRS and CDR2 is YFSETQ.

V is TRBV5-1 and J is TRBJ2-5; D is ambiguous. The clonotype was recovered from a woman aged 18-29 years in good health and CMV-seronegative. The specimen was PBMCs. CDR3 region: CASSLNVAQETQYF. The CDR3 DNA follows: TGCGCCAGCAGCTTGAACGTGGCCCAAGAGACCCAGTACTTC.